This T cell receptor beta chain derives from a study of cytomegalovirus exposure and HLA in healthy donors. Study results and caveats: Previously analyzed data showed that most TCR beta V segments were productive at a frequency of about 87% or about 30%. Later analysis suggested most CMV-associated TCR beta chains were HLA-restricted.

Comments on this clone: The antigen is not known.

PCR used 60 Vbeta primers and 13 Jbeta primers. The repertoire was sequenced with immunoSEQ multiplex PCR; TCRdb's copy has only in-frame clones and lacks some. The sample consists of 100,000 to 150,000 clones, around four fifths of them appearing once. Between the trimmed V and J ends, which lost 4 bases and 5 bases, there was a span of 16 bases. This CDR3 spans 14 amino acids. The germline V gene has CDR1 SGHRS and CDR2 YFSETQ. This chain links TRBV5-1 with TRBJ2-7; possible D gene TRBD2, 5 bases. The sample was PBMCs. This receptor was taken from a woman aged 40-49 years in good health and CMV-seronegative. The CDR3 protein is CASSPTRVAHEQYF. CDR3 sequence (DNA): TGCGCCAGCAGCCCGACGAGGGTGGCCCACGAGCAGTACTTC.